This TCR beta chain was documented in a study of spatial heterogeneity in lung cancer. TCRdb re-analysed the 5' RACE reads in MiXCR, keeping a single row per CDR3 protein. The sample lists around 48,000 distinct CDR3 sequences; approximately 5% were seen once. This clonotype was detected ten times or more. The time point here: sample taken at primary tumor resection. Patients with untreated early-stage non-small cell lung cancer, numbering more than 55, were the donors. The V end lost 1 base, the J end lost 12 bases, and 15 bases lay between the germline ends. The CDR3 has 12 amino acids. CDR1 is DFQATT and CDR2 is SNEGSKA in the germline V gene (reference sequence).

The receptor was isolated from a male donor with early-stage non-small cell lung cancer. Material: PBMCs, obtained at surgery. The chain joins TRBV20-1 to TRBJ1-2, with D unclear. The CDR3 nucleotides read TGCAGTGCTAGAGCAGAAAGCGGACCTCACACCTTC. The encoded protein is CSARAESGPHTF.